This T cell receptor beta chain appears in the sequencing data of a study of PD-1 blockade in classical Hodgkin lymphoma. The study, taken as a whole, reports: Patients starting nivolumab under 1 year after ASCT were excluded. Newly diagnosed patients were reported to exhibit reduced baseline TCR diversity relative to healthy donors. By cycle point C4D1, TCR diversity had risen significantly in CD4+ cells (but not CD8+ cells). Complete responders had baseline diversity similar to newly diagnosed patients.

Worth noting for this clone: The antigen is undetermined.

Each of the patients experienced relapse following autologous stem cell transplantation, and their brentuximab vedotin exposure differed. CDR1 and CDR2 from the germline V gene are MNHEY and SVGAGI. The ends lost 2 bases at V and 2 bases at J; junction bases unmatched: 2. The CDR3 totals 15 residues. Only in-frame clones appear in the TCRdb table, and some are missing; sequencing was by immunoSEQ multiplex PCR. The sample yields 30,000 to 35,000 clones, 75% to 85% seen once. This TCR was sampled from a human donor with classical Hodgkin lymphoma. The sequenced sample was peripheral blood mononuclear cells (PBMCs), obtained at baseline. The chain joins TRBV6-5 to TRBJ1-1, with 10 positions matching TRBD1. This CDR3 reads CASSYGDRGNTEAFF. DNA for the CDR3: TGTGCCAGCAGTTACGGGGACAGGGGAAACACTGAAGCTTTCTTT.